One and the same sample provided the 6 T cell receptor beta chains below, sequenced in a study of shared clonotypes between healthy human individuals. Libraries were prepared by immunoSEQ multiplex PCR; TCRdb keeps only in-frame clonotypes and omits some of them. The top ten hold roughly 0.36% of the sample, which has approximately 2.3 million clones, 85% to 95% seen once. Sequencing was performed on naive CD4+ T cells from PBMCs. Subset: CD45RA+ positively selected. The receptors shown here come from a man between 18 and 35 years old in good health. Some clones in this sample may be carry-over from other donors' samples.

This rearrangement joins TRBV7-9 to TRBJ2-7; 9 nucleotides align to TRBD2. The germline V gene has CDR1 SEHNR and CDR2 FQNEAQ (reference sequence). CDR3 length: 15 residues. V lost 3 bases to trimming and J lost 1 base; unmatched junction nucleotides: 4. CDR3 bases: TGTGCCAGCAGCTTGAGTAGCGGGAGTTCCTACGAGCAGTACTTC. Its translation is CASSLSSGSSYEQYF.

To note about this clone: This sample also contains other DNA sequences that code for the same CDR3. The chain joins TRBV5-4 to TRBJ2-3, with D uncertain. The V and J ends lost 2 bases and 4 bases respectively, with 5 bases between them. This CDR3 is built from 12 residues. Germline CDR1 reads SGHNT; CDR2 reads YYREEE (reference sequence). CDR3 nucleotides: TGTGCCAGCAGCTTTGGGCCAGATACGCAGTATTTT. Protein product: CASSFGPDTQYF.

On this clone itself: Distinct nucleotide sequences in the sample also encode this CDR3. This chain links TRBV29-1 with TRBJ2-7; 14 nucleotides line up with TRBD2. Germline-derived CDR1 and CDR2 are SQVTM and ANQGSEA. The V gene end was trimmed by 6 bases and the J gene end by 2 bases; junction bases not matched to a gene: 18. The CDR3 spans 19 residues. CDR3: CSVEPSGLAGGPVAYEQYF. The CDR3 bases are TGCAGCGTCGAACCTTCCGGACTAGCGGGAGGCCCGGTAGCCTACGAGCAGTACTTC.

This clone was detected once. This rearrangement joins TRBV14 to TRBJ1-3; 10 nucleotides agree with TRBD1. The CDR3 is 15 residues long. Germline V gene data show CDR1 as SGHDN and CDR2 as FVKESK. The ends lost 5 bases at V and 2 bases at J; junction bases unmatched: 3. The CDR3 is CASSWTGGTGNTIYF. The CDR3 DNA follows: TGTGCCAGCAGCTGGACAGGGGGAACTGGAAACACCATATATTTT.

This chain joins TRBV5-8 and TRBJ2-2, with D tentatively TRBD1 (6 bases). This CDR3 is 14 amino acids long. CDR1 SGHTS and CDR2 YDEGEE come from the germline V gene. Trimming pared 9 bases from V and 6 bases from J, leaving 18 bases between. The CDR3, as DNA: TGTGCCACCACAGGCAGGGGATATCCCGGGGAGCTGTTTTTT. Its translation: CATTGRGYPGELFF.

The gene calls are TRBV11-3 and TRBJ2-2; 12 nucleotides line up with TRBD2. Trimming removed 4 bases from V and 5 bases from J; junction bases left unmatched: 5. This CDR3 has 16 amino acids. From germline, CDR1 is SGHNT and CDR2 YENEEA. The CDR3, as DNA: TGTGCCAGCAGCTCACGACTAGCGGGAGTGACCGGGGAGCTGTTTTTT. It specifies CASSSRLAGVTGELFF.